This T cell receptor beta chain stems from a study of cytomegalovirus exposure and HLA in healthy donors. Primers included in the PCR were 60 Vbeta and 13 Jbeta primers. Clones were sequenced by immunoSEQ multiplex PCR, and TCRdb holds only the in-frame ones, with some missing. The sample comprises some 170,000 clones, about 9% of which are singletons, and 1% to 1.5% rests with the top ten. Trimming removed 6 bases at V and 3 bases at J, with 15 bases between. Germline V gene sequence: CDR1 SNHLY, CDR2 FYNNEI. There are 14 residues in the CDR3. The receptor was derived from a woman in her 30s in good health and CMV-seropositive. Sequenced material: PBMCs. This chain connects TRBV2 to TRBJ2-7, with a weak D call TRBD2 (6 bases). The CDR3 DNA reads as TGTGCCAGCAGGGTGGGTAGCGGCGACTACGAGCAGTACTTC. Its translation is CASRVGSGDYEQYF.